The 22 T cell receptor beta chains listed next were all sequenced from one sample in a study of beta chain features in type 1 diabetes. Sequenced material consisted of expressed TCRB transcripts (all of the isolated RNA was reverse transcribed). Sequencing used immunoSEQ multiplex PCR; TCRdb keeps in-frame clones, though not all of them. The sample holds about 260,000 clones, around 24% seen once. These receptors lack a known antigen. Whole-study results and caveats: Among patients with Type 1 diabetes, TCRB CDR3s were moderately but significantly shorter in every one of the four CD4+ subsets.

The material sequenced was naive CD4+ T cells from blood. These receptors originate from a woman in her twenties or thirties with type 1 diabetes.

The chain couples TRBV29-1 to TRBJ1-1, with 8 bases lining up with TRBD1. CDR3 size: 14 residues. Per germline, CDR1 SQVTM and CDR2 ANQGSEA. The V and J ends lost 4 bases and 0 bases, in that order; junction bases with no gene match: 4. CDR3 DNA: TGCAGCGTTGGCAGGACAGGGATGAACACTGAAGCTTTCTTT. It codes for CSVGRTGMNTEAFF.

The chain links TRBV28 to TRBJ2-2; D is possibly TRBD2 (5 bases). The germline V gene encodes CDR1 MDHEN and CDR2 SYDVKM. There are 13 residues in the CDR3. With 6 bases removed from V and 10 bases from J, the gap between germline ends came to 15 bases. The CDR3 coding sequence is TGTGCCAGCAGCCCGCGGCGGGTGAAGGAGCTGTTTTTT. Residues: CASSPRRVKELFF.

Only a few counts were recorded for this clone. The V gene is TRBV30, the J gene TRBJ2-3; 9 positions agree with TRBD2. The trim removed 3 bases at V and 2 bases at J, leaving 3 bases unmatched. Germline V gene lookup returns CDR1 GTSNPN and CDR2 SVGIG (reference sequence). There are 14 residues in the CDR3. CDR3 amino acids: CAWRAGGVTDTQYF. The CDR3 DNA sequence: TGTGCCTGGAGGGCGGGAGGGGTCACAGATACGCAGTATTTT.

This clone was counted a few times. The chain joins TRBV5-1 to TRBJ1-1, with D tentatively TRBD1 (6 bases). CDR1 and CDR2 from the germline V gene are SGHRS and YFSETQ. The CDR3 has 14 residues. Trimming pared 4 bases from V and 1 base from J, leaving 11 bases between. The CDR3 region has the DNA TGCGCCAGCAGCCTCCGGACAGCGAACACTGAAGCTTTCTTT. It yields the protein CASSLRTANTEAFF.

In its sample, this clone was seen a few times. The chain links TRBV4-1 to TRBJ2-2, with TRBD1 as a possible D gene (6 bases). V dropped 5 bases and J dropped 3 bases, with 13 bases sitting between them. The length of the CDR3 is 15 residues. The germline CDR1 and CDR2 sequences are MGHRA and YSYEKL. CDR3 amino acids: CASSSQQGYTGELFF. DNA of the CDR3: TGCGCCAGCAGCTCGCAACAGGGTTACACCGGGGAGCTGTTTTTT.

The table lists this clone with a few counts. The chain carries TRBV10-3 and TRBJ2-6; 11 nucleotides line up with TRBD2. The J segment lost 2 bases and the V segment lost 5 bases, leaving 2 bases of the junction unmatched. Germline loops: CDR1 ENHRY, CDR2 SYGVKD. The CDR3 length is 16 residues. CDR3 in amino acids: CAISTSGSAGANVLTF. The CDR3 DNA reads TGTGCCATCAGTACTAGCGGGAGTGCTGGGGCCAACGTCCTGACTTTC.

Regarding this clone: Different DNA sequences within this sample yield the same CDR3. The CDR3 protein is CASSQGDYGYTF. The CDR3, as DNA: TGTGCCAGCAGTCAGGGCGACTATGGCTACACCTTC. The V gene is TRBV28, the J gene TRBJ1-2, with D tentatively TRBD1 (5 bases). V was pared by 5 bases and J by 3 bases, with 7 bases between. The CDR3 consists of 12 residues. Germline assignment: CDR1 MDHEN and CDR2 SYDVKM.

The chain links TRBV28 to TRBJ2-3; possibly TRBD1 for D (6 bases). CDR1 MDHEN and CDR2 SYDVKM come from the germline V gene. Deletions cut 6 bases from V and 1 base from J, with 11 bases between. CDR3 length: 14 amino acids. CDR3 DNA sequence: TGTGCCAGCAGGGTCCACAGGGGCACAGATACGCAGTATTTT. Protein sequence: CASRVHRGTDTQYF.

There are a few counts of this clone. This CDR3 is CASSKREFTYEQYF. The CDR3 nucleotides read TGTGCCAGCAGCAAGCGGGAGTTCACCTACGAGCAGTACTTC. This chain links TRBV9 with TRBJ2-7; 8 nucleotides line up with TRBD2. V shed 4 bases, J shed 2 bases, and the junction held 5 bases outside the gene matches. CDR3 length equals 14 residues. Germline CDR1 is SGDLS and CDR2 is YYNGEE. The full variable domain, in which reference TRBV9 and TRBJ2-7 provide the parts outside the CDR3, is DSGVTQTPKHLITATGQRVTLRCSPRSGDLSVYWYQQSLDQGLQFLIQYYNGEERAKGNILERFSAQQFPDLHSELNLSSLELGDSALYFCASSKREFTYEQYFGPGTRLTVT.

The rearrangement uses TRBV20-1 and TRBJ1-1, with unresolved D. CDR3 length: 10 amino acids. CDR1 and CDR2 from the germline V gene are DFQATT and SNEGSKA (reference sequence). Trimming removed 3 bases at V and 8 bases at J, with 7 bases between. CDR3 residues: CSASEREAFF. The CDR3 nucleotides read TGCAGTGCTAGTGAGAGGGAAGCTTTCTTT.

The genes are TRBV29-1 and TRBJ2-2; D is uncertain. This CDR3 has 14 residues. Trimming cost V 2 bases and J 6 bases, with 13 bases left between them. Germline CDR1 reads SQVTM; CDR2 reads ANQGSEA. CDR3 in amino acids: CSVEIGAVAGELFF. The CDR3 DNA follows: TGCAGCGTTGAAATAGGCGCGGTTGCCGGGGAGCTGTTTTTT.

The V gene is TRBV5-1, the J gene TRBJ1-2; a weak D match, TRBD1 (6 bases). V lost 4 bases to trimming and J lost 4 bases, with 11 bases between them. CDR1 SGHRS and CDR2 YFSETQ come from the germline V gene. This CDR3 spans 13 amino acids. The DNA for the CDR3 is TGCGCCAGCAGCAGGACAGAGAGCTATGGCTACACCTTC. It encodes CASSRTESYGYTF.

The J gene is TRBJ1-1, the V gene TRBV18; 10 positions agree with TRBD1. The CDR3 is 14 residues long. J lost 6 bases, V lost 5 bases, and 6 bases had no gene match. In germline, CDR1 is KGHSH, CDR2 LQKENI. The CDR3 nucleotides read TGTGCCAGCTCAGGGACAGGGGATCAGTCTGAAGCTTTCTTT. Residues: CASSGTGDQSEAFF.

The sample holds a few counts of this clone. The chain links TRBV5-1 to TRBJ2-1, with TRBD2 matching over 10 bases. The junction had 10 bases not matched to a gene; V was cut back by 0 bases and J by 7 bases. The CDR3 spans 17 residues. The germline V gene has CDR1 SGHRS and CDR2 YFSETQ. CDR3 loop: CASSLVPLAGAWNEQFF. The CDR3 nucleotides read TGCGCCAGCAGCTTGGTCCCCCTAGCGGGAGCTTGGAATGAGCAGTTCTTC.

V and J are TRBV29-1 and TRBJ2-7; D perhaps matches TRBD2 (7 bases). In germline, CDR1 is SQVTM, CDR2 ANQGSEA. The CDR3 extends over 11 amino acids. V shed 3 bases and J shed 6 bases, with 9 bases lying between them. In DNA form, the CDR3 reads TGCAGCGTTGAGCGGGGGCGCGAGCAGTACTTC. This sequence encodes CSVERGREQYF.

This clone has a handful of counts. CDR3 DNA: TGCAGCGTTGCCGGGGGACGGACTCCCTACGAGCAGTACTTC. It specifies CSVAGGRTPYEQYF. This rearrangement joins TRBV29-1 to TRBJ2-7; weak D call: TRBD2 (6 bases). The CDR3 has 14 residues. V lost 4 bases to trimming and J lost 2 bases, with 15 bases between them. Germline V gives CDR1 SQVTM, CDR2 ANQGSEA.

The chain recombines TRBV6-6 with TRBJ2-7, with D unresolved. Trimming removed 7 bases at V and 4 bases at J, with 14 bases between. Looked up from germline, CDR1 is MNHNY and CDR2 is SVGAGI (reference sequence). CDR3 length: 13 residues. CDR3 protein: CASTVPPRYEQYF. CDR3 nucleotides: TGTGCCAGCACCGTCCCTCCCCGGTACGAGCAGTACTTC.

The V and J genes are TRBV27 and TRBJ2-5, with D maybe TRBD1 (6 bases). The CDR3 loop spans 13 amino acids. Trimming took off 10 bases at V and 4 bases at J, with 16 bases between the two ends. Germline V lookup: CDR1 MNHEY, CDR2 SMNVEV (reference sequence). For the CDR3, the DNA is TGTGCCACCTTACGGCAAGGGGGAGAGACCCAGTACTTC. It specifies CATLRQGGETQYF.

This clone has just a few counts. The chain carries TRBV13 and TRBJ2-6; tentative D call: TRBD2 (6 bases). Germline CDR1 reads PRHDT; CDR2 reads FYEKMQ (reference sequence). The CDR3 length is 15 residues. V was pared by 4 bases and J by 4 bases, with 11 bases between. CDR3 DNA sequence: TGTGCCAGCAGCTACCCGGGGGTAGGGGCCAACGTCCTGACTTTC. It is translated as CASSYPGVGANVLTF.

This clone was seen a handful of times. The genes are TRBV9 and TRBJ2-7; 7 bases fit TRBD1. CDR1 and CDR2 (germline): SGDLS, YYNGEE. Germline trimming cut 0 bases from V and 1 base from J; bases unmatched to any gene: 7. This CDR3 region has 16 residues. Here the CDR3 reads CASSVEPTGNSYEQYF. Written as DNA, the CDR3 is TGTGCCAGCAGCGTAGAACCGACAGGGAATTCCTACGAGCAGTACTTC.

CDR3 in amino acids: CASSDSGTGSNEQFF. The CDR3 DNA reads as TGTGCCAGCAGTGACTCCGGGACAGGGTCCAATGAGCAGTTCTTC. The chain has TRBV6-1 and TRBJ2-1; TRBD1 aligns across 9 bases. Germline trimming cut 3 bases from V and 6 bases from J; bases unmatched to any gene: 6. This CDR3 is built from 15 residues. Germline V CDR1 and CDR2: MNHNS, SASEGT.

The CDR3 coding sequence is TGTGCCAGCAGTCCACGGGAAAACATTCAGTACTTC. As protein: CASSPRENIQYF. The chain carries TRBV28 and TRBJ2-4; the D is unclear. In germline, CDR1 is MDHEN, CDR2 SYDVKM. Trimming left V 5 bases short and J 5 bases short, with 7 bases between. There are 12 residues in the CDR3.